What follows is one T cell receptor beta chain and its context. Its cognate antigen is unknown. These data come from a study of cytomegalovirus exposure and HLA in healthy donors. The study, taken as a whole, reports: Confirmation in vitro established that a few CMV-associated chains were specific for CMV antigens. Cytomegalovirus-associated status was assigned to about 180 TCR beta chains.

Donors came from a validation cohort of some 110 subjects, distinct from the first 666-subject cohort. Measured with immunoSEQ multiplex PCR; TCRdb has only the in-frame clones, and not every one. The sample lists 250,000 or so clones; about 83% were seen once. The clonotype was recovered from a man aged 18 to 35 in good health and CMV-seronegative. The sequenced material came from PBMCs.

The CDR3 nucleotides are TGCAGCGTTGATAGGGCGGCGGGAAGCTCCTACAATGAGCAGTTCTTC. Protein product: CSVDRAAGSSYNEQFF. This chain uses TRBV29-1 with TRBJ2-1; D is perhaps TRBD2 (6 bases). V gave up 3 bases and J gave up 0 bases, with 15 bases separating them. Germline values: CDR1 SQVTM, CDR2 ANQGSEA. The CDR3 totals 16 residues.